Below are 18 T cell receptor beta chains sequenced from a single sample in a study of T-cell reconstitution after alpha-beta-depleted transplantation in children. Preparing the TCRbeta library involved the use of unique molecular identifiers. TCRdb re-analysed the PCR reads in MiXCR, keeping a single row per CDR3 protein. The sample shows a few hundred thousand distinct CDR3 sequences, under 30% of them seen only once. The source material was PBMCs, mostly from graft donor cells, sampled 360 days after TCRalphabeta/CD19-depleted stem cell transplant. The receptors shown here come from a female patient between 2 and 15 years old who had a stem cell transplant for congenital amegakaryocytic thrombocytopenia, so the T cells may come from the graft donor.

The J gene is TRBJ1-1, the V gene TRBV10-3; 8 bases line up with TRBD1. CDR3 length equals 14 residues. Per the germline V gene, CDR1 is ENHRY and CDR2 is SYGVKD. Unmatched junction bases numbered 4, after V lost 5 bases and J lost 2 bases. The CDR3 nucleotides read TGTGCCATCAGTTCACAGGGGGAAAACACTGAAGCTTTCTTT. Translated, it gives CAISSQGENTEAFF.

This rearrangement joins TRBV6-1 to TRBJ2-4, with D perhaps given as TRBD1 or TRBD2 (6 bases each). This CDR3 has 20 amino acids. The V end was cut by 5 bases, the J end by 2 bases, with 28 bases between. Germline V lookup: CDR1 MNHNS, CDR2 SASEGT. CDR3 DNA sequence: TGTGCCAGCAGTAAGACCCGGCACAGGGAGGCAGGCAGAACCAAAAACATTCAGTACTTC. Translated: CASSKTRHREAGRTKNIQYF.

This sequence joins TRBV12-3 or TRBV12-4 and TRBJ2-1; 13 bases match TRBD2. Trimming took 4 bases from V and 5 from J; bases not matched to a gene: 2. The CDR3 is 15 residues long. As DNA, the CDR3 is TGTGCCAGCAGTTACGGACTAGCGGGGGACAATGAGCAGTTCTTC. Translated: CASSYGLAGDNEQFF.

J is TRBJ2-1 and V is TRBV29-1; D possibly corresponds to TRBD2 (6 bases). V lost 7 bases to trimming and J lost 9 bases, with 16 bases between them. CDR3 length: 12 amino acids. CDR1 and CDR2 (germline): SQVTM, ANQGSEA. CDR3 in DNA: TGCAGCGCCCGGGAGTCCTCAGCTGAGCAGTTCTTC. As protein: CSARESSAEQFF.

The J gene is TRBJ2-6, the V gene TRBV28; 8 bases are shared with TRBD2. V trimming: 2 bases; J trimming: 0 bases; junction bases outside the gene matches: 6. Germline values: CDR1 MDHEN, CDR2 SYDVKM. CDR3 length: 18 residues. CDR3 loop: CASSLEAGAISGANVLTF. CDR3 sequence (DNA): TGTGCCAGCAGTTTAGAAGCGGGGGCGATCTCTGGGGCCAACGTCCTGACTTTC. The full variable domain, in which reference TRBV28 and TRBJ2-6 provide the parts outside the CDR3, is DVKVTQSSRYLVKRTGEKVFLECVQDMDHENMFWYRQDPGLGLRLIYFSYDVKMKEKGDIPEGYSVSREKKERFSLILESASTNQTSMYLCASSLEAGAISGANVLTFGAGSRLTVL.

This clonotype showed up many times. The CDR3 DNA reads as TGTGCCAGCAGCTTAACGGGACCAGCGGGAGGGAATTCCGGGGAGCTGTTTTTT. The encoded protein is CASSLTGPAGGNSGELFF. The chain couples TRBV7-3 to TRBJ2-2; 10 bases map to TRBD2. After removal of 0 bases from V and 6 bases from J, the junction contained 10 bases not matched to a gene. This CDR3 spans 18 amino acids. Germline lookup yields CDR1 SGHTA and CDR2 FQGTGA.

The chain has TRBV11-1 and TRBJ2-1; 8 bases are shared with TRBD2. V trimming: 4 bases; J trimming: 8 bases; junction bases outside the gene matches: 19. The CDR3 runs to 18 residues. Looked up from germline, CDR1 is SGHAT and CDR2 is FQDESV (reference sequence). The CDR3 DNA follows: TGTGCCAGCAGCTGGGGGCGGGGGGAACCCCTGGGGTTAGATGAGCAGTTCTTC. Translating gives CASSWGRGEPLGLDEQFF. The full variable domain, completed using reference TRBV11-1 and TRBJ2-1, is EAEVAQSPRYKITEKSQAVAFWCDPISGHATLYWYRQILGQGPELLVQFQDESVVDDSQLPKDRFSAERLKGVDSTLKIQPAELGDSAMYLCASSWGRGEPLGLDEQFFGPGTRLTVL.

The V and J genes are TRBV20-1 and TRBJ1-1; D unresolved. Trimming stripped 3 bases from V and 5 bases from J, with 22 bases between. The CDR3 is made up of 16 amino acids. Germline V gene sequence: CDR1 DFQATT, CDR2 SNEGSKA (reference sequence). CDR3 in amino acids: CSASPPRRGTGTEAFF. Here the CDR3 DNA reads TGCAGTGCTAGTCCCCCCAGGCGGGGAACGGGAACTGAAGCTTTCTTT.

This clonotype was seen only once. The chain is built from TRBV7-9 and TRBJ2-3; either TRBD1 or TRBD2 may supply D (6 bases each). V was shortened by 2 bases and J by 0 bases, with 12 bases between the two germline ends. The CDR3 contains 16 residues. CDR1 is SEHNR and CDR2 is FQNEAQ in the germline V gene (reference sequence). CDR3 DNA: TGTGCCAGCAGCTTATGGGGGGCAACTAGCACAGATACGCAGTATTTT. Its protein is CASSLWGATSTDTQYF.

The chain recombines TRBV20-1 with TRBJ1-5; 8 bases match TRBD1. CDR3 length equals 14 residues. Germline V gene data show CDR1 as DFQATT and CDR2 as SNEGSKA (reference sequence). Trimming at V came to 5 bases and at J to 2 bases, leaving 5 bases not matched to a gene. Here the CDR3 DNA reads TGCAGTGCTTTGCAGGGGGCTGGCAATCAGCCCCAGCATTTT. Translated, it gives CSALQGAGNQPQHF.

This chain connects TRBV18 to TRBJ1-2; D is possibly TRBD1 (6 bases). Looked up from germline, CDR1 is KGHSH and CDR2 is LQKENI. The V end was cut by 6 bases, the J end by 6 bases, with 14 bases between. The CDR3 runs 13 residues. The CDR3 sequence is CASSLDRTHGYTF. The CDR3, as DNA: TGTGCCAGCTCCCTAGACAGGACCCATGGCTACACCTTC.

This clonotype was found a few times. This sequence joins TRBV4-2 and TRBJ1-2, with D maybe TRBD1 (5 bases). Trimming shortened V by 1 base and J by 13 bases, and 10 bases separated the two germline ends. Germline V gene sequence: CDR1 LGHNA, CDR2 YNFKEQ. This CDR3 is built from 11 residues. The CDR3 bases are TGTGCCAGCAGCCAAGTGGGGGTAGCCACCTTC. Amino acids: CASSQVGVATF.

CDR3 coding DNA: TGTGCCAGCAGATCCCACTATGGCTACACCTTC. Translation gives CASRSHYGYTF. The V and J genes are TRBV6-5 and TRBJ1-2; D uncertain. Germline V gene lookup returns CDR1 MNHEY and CDR2 SVGAGI. There are 11 residues in the CDR3. Deletions cut 6 bases from V and 3 bases from J, with 5 bases between.

The rearrangement links TRBV6-5 to TRBJ2-3; D is perhaps TRBD1 (6 bases). CDR1 and CDR2 from the germline V gene are MNHEY and SVGAGI. The CDR3 length is 15 residues. The germline V and J ends were trimmed by 2 bases and 3 bases, with 12 bases remaining between them. Here the CDR3 reads CASSYGQGRTDTQYF. CDR3 bases: TGTGCCAGCAGTTACGGCCAGGGGAGAACAGATACGCAGTATTTT.

This clonotype turned up a few times. The chain links TRBV12-3 or TRBV12-4 to TRBJ1-5; D gene uncertain. This CDR3 comprises 14 residues. Trimming cost V 2 bases and J 3 bases, with 8 bases left between them. This CDR3 reads CASSLRENNQPQHF. In nucleotides, the CDR3 is TGTGCCAGCAGTTTACGGGAGAACAATCAGCCCCAGCATTTT.

This clonotype was detected a few times. The chain joins TRBV6-1 to TRBJ1-5; D is undetermined. Germline loops: CDR1 MNHNS, CDR2 SASEGT. The CDR3 is 12 amino acids. Trimming cost V 3 bases and J 5 bases, with 5 bases left between them. The CDR3 is CASSDRDQPQHF. Here the CDR3 DNA reads TGTGCCAGCAGTGATAGGGATCAGCCCCAGCATTTT.

The J gene is TRBJ2-5, the V gene TRBV28, with 10 bases matching TRBD2. The CDR3 has 15 amino acids. Trimming cost V 5 bases and J 1 base; bases outside gene matches: 4. Germline CDR1 reads MDHEN; CDR2 reads SYDVKM. This CDR3 is CASSPSGGFQETQYF. CDR3 nucleotides: TGTGCCAGCAGTCCTAGCGGGGGATTCCAAGAGACCCAGTACTTC.

The V and J genes are TRBV5-4 and TRBJ1-1; 7 positions agree with TRBD1. The germline V gene encodes CDR1 SGHNT and CDR2 YYREEE (reference sequence). The CDR3 runs 14 residues. The ends lost 5 bases at V and 0 bases at J; junction bases unmatched: 4. This chain's CDR3 is CASRQGTVNTEAFF. For the CDR3, the DNA is TGTGCCAGCAGACAGGGGACGGTGAACACTGAAGCTTTCTTT.